This section outlines one T cell receptor beta chain sequence together with its context. What it recognizes is unknown. These data are taken from a study of T cell responses to AZD1222 COVID-19 vaccine. Sequencing was performed with immunoSEQ multiplex PCR; in TCRdb, only in-frame clones are kept and a portion is missing. The repertoire includes roughly 120,000 clones, more than 75% of them detected once, and about 1.2% sits in the top ten. CDR3 length: 16 amino acids. Germline V CDR1 and CDR2: MNHEY, SMNVEV (reference sequence). V lost 5 bases and J 0 bases, leaving 14 bases between the germline ends. General study points: Spike as a whole was targeted by vaccine-associated CD4 TCRs, dominant at 160-218 and 743-854. Unmutated variant regions are reportedly targeted by nearly half of spike-specific TCRs.

V gene TRBV27 combines with J gene TRBJ1-3, with D tentatively TRBD1 (6 bases). The sample was peripheral blood, taken on day 0 of AZD1222 vaccination. This clonotype was sampled from an adult in good health. For the CDR3, the DNA is TGTGCCAGCAGTCCCCGGACAGCTAGCTCTGGAAACACCATATATTTT. This encodes CASSPRTASSGNTIYF.